The clone carrying this TCR beta chain turned up a few times. Its specificity is not known. The primer mix had 52 TRBV and 13 TRBJ primers. This table comes from immunoSEQ multiplex PCR, and its TCRdb copy is limited to in-frame clones, with some not included. The table records some 20,000 clones, nearly 90% of them present only once. This record comes from a study of regulatory T cells. Study results and limitations: Regulatory T cells showed the strongest V-J pair restriction and V/J gene skewing among patient repertoires. Hydrophobic residues at CDR3 positions 6 and 7 were enriched in conventional CD4+ T cells of CD3G-deficient patients.

Per the germline V gene, CDR1 is ENHRY and CDR2 is SYGVKD. After removal of 5 bases from V and 4 bases from J, the junction contained 11 bases not matched to a gene. The CDR3 is 16 residues long. At testing, patients were 2 to 39 years old, with reduced naive and increased memory T-cell proportions. CD4+ cells were sorted into CD25-high CD127-low regulatory cells and CD25-low CD127-high conventional cells. Specimen: conventional CD4+ T cells sorted from blood. The receptor was isolated from a child aged 5 to 17 with CD3G deficiency. The rearrangement links TRBV10-3 to TRBJ2-7, with 10 bases fitting TRBD2. Here the CDR3 reads CAISPTLAGDHYEQYF. Here the CDR3 DNA reads TGTGCCATCAGTCCGACTCTAGCGGGAGATCATTACGAGCAGTACTTC.